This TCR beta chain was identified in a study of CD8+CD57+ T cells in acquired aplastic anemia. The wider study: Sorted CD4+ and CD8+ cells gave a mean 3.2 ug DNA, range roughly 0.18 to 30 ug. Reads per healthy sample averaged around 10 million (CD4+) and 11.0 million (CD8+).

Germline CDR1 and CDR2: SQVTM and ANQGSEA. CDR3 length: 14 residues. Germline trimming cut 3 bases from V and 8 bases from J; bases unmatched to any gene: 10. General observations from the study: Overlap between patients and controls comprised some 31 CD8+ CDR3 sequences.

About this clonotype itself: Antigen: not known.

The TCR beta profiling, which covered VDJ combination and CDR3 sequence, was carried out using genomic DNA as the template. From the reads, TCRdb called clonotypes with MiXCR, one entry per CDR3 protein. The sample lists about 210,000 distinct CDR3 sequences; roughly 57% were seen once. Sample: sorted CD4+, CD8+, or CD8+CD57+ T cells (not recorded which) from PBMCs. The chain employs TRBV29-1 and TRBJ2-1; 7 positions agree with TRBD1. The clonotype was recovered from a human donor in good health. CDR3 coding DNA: TGCAGCGTTGATGTGACAGGGTCCCGCTATGAGCAGTTCTTC. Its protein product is CSVDVTGSRYEQFF.